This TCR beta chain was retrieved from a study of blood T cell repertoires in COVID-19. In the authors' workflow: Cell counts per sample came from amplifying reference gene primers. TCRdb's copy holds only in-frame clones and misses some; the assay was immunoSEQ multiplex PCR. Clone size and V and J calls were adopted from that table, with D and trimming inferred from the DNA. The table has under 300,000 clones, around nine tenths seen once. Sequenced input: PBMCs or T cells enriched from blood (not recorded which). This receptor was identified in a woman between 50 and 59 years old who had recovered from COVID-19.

The CDR3, as DNA: TGTGCCAGCAGCTTCGGACTAGCGGGAGGGACAAATACGCAGTATTTT. This gives the protein CASSFGLAGGTNTQYF. The V and J genes are TRBV5-4 and TRBJ2-3, with 15 bases lining up with TRBD2. V lost 2 bases to trimming and J lost 7 bases; unmatched junction nucleotides: 5. The CDR3 sequence is 16 residues long. CDR1 and CDR2 (germline): SGHNT, YYREEE (reference sequence).